Below are 6 T cell receptor beta chains sequenced from a single sample in a study of cytomegalovirus exposure and HLA in healthy donors. Amplification used 60 Vbeta primers and 13 Jbeta primers. Clones were read by immunoSEQ multiplex PCR, and TCRdb kept only the in-frame ones, dropping some. Among some 140,000 clones listed, over 65% were seen once. Sequencing used PBMCs. These receptors all come from a female donor in good health and CMV-seropositive.

The rearrangement links TRBV4-1 to TRBJ1-1, with 8 positions matching TRBD1. Per the germline V gene, CDR1 is MGHRA and CDR2 is YSYEKL. With 4 bases clipped from V and 0 bases from J, the junction kept 10 bases outside the gene matches. This CDR3 has 17 residues. The CDR3 region has the DNA TGCGCCAGCAGCCCCAAGGGGACAGGACAGTTGAACACTGAAGCTTTCTTT. Encoded protein: CASSPKGTGQLNTEAFF.

The V call is TRBV2, the J call TRBJ2-3; 8 positions match TRBD1. CDR3 size: 15 residues. Losses at the gene ends were 1 base for V and 7 bases for J; bases not matched to a gene: 7. The germline V gene encodes CDR1 SNHLY and CDR2 FYNNEI. This CDR3 reads CASSEDTGGTNTQYF. The CDR3 DNA is TGTGCCAGCAGTGAAGATACAGGGGGTACGAATACGCAGTATTTT.

There are a few counts of this clone. This sequence joins TRBV7-2 and TRBJ1-1; tentative D call: TRBD1 (5 bases). Germline V gene data show CDR1 as SGHTA and CDR2 as FQGNSA. The CDR3 length is 13 residues. V dropped 0 bases and J dropped 6 bases, with 8 bases sitting between them. Written as DNA, the CDR3 is TGTGCCAGCAGCTTAGCCAGGACACCTGAAGCTTTCTTT. Translating gives CASSLARTPEAFF. The full variable domain, rest sourced from reference TRBV7-2 and TRBJ1-1, is GAGVSQSPSNKVTEKGKDVELRCDPISGHTALYWYRQSLGQGLEFLIYFQGNSAPDKSGLPSDRFSAERTGGSVSTLTIQRTQQEDSAVYLCASSLARTPEAFFGQGTRLTVV.

The chain recombines TRBV29-1 with TRBJ2-3, with D perhaps TRBD2 (5 bases). The V gene's germline CDR1 is SQVTM and CDR2 ANQGSEA. V was cut by 3 bases and J by 6 bases, with 19 bases left in between. The CDR3 spans 15 residues. Written as DNA, the CDR3 is TGCAGCGTTGATAATACTAGGGTCGGAACCGATACGCAGTATTTT. Its translation is CSVDNTRVGTDTQYF.

This clone was recorded a few times. At one end, the junction sequence differs from germline, possibly due to a read error. This rearrangement joins TRBV7-9 to TRBJ1-2, with D tentatively TRBD1 (5 bases). This CDR3 has 12 amino acids. The germline V gene has CDR1 SEHNR and CDR2 FQNEAQ (reference sequence). The CDR3: CSSSSLQGGYTF. CDR3 nucleotides: TGTTCCAGCAGCTCCCTTCAGGGTGGCTACACCTTC.

The chain joins TRBV19 to TRBJ2-2; weak D call: TRBD2 (5 bases). Trimming left V 7 bases short and J 0 bases short, with 9 bases between. Germline V CDR1 and CDR2: LNHDA, SQIVND (reference sequence). The CDR3 consists of 14 residues. As DNA, the CDR3 is TGTGCCAGTAATGGGAGTCCGAACACCGGGGAGCTGTTTTTT. It encodes CASNGSPNTGELFF.